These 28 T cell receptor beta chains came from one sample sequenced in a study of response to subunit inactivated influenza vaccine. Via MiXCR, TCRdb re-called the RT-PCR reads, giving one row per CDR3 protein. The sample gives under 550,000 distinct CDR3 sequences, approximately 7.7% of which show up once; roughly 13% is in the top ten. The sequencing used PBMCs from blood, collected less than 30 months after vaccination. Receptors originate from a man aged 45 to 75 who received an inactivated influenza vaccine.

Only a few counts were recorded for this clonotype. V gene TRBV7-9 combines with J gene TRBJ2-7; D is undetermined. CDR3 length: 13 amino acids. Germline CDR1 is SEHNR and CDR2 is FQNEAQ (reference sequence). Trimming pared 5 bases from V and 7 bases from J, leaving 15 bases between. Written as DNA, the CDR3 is TGTGCCAGCAGCACTCCGCTAAGGAGAGAGCAGTACTTC. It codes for CASSTPLRREQYF.

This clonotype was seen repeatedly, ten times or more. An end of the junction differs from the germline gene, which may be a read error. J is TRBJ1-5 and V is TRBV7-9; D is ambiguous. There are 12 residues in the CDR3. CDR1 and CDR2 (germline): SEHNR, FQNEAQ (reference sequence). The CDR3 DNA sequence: TGTGCCAGCAGTTTAGGTAGTCAGCCCCAGCATTTT. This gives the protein CASSLGSQPQHF.

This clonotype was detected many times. CDR3 nucleotides: TGTGCCAGCAGCTTAGTGGTTATGGGCTATGGCTACACCTTC. It yields the protein CASSLVVMGYGYTF. The gene calls are TRBV7-2 and TRBJ1-2; no clear D. The CDR3 is 14 residues long. V was trimmed by 1 base and J by 4 bases, leaving 10 bases between them. In germline, CDR1 is SGHTA, CDR2 FQGNSA. Complete variable domain (other parts from reference TRBV7-2 and TRBJ1-2): GAGVSQSPSNKVTEKGKDVELRCDPISGHTALYWYRQSLGQGLEFLIYFQGNSAPDKSGLPSDRFSAERTGGSVSTLTIQRTQQEDSAVYLCASSLVVMGYGYTFGSGTRLTVV.

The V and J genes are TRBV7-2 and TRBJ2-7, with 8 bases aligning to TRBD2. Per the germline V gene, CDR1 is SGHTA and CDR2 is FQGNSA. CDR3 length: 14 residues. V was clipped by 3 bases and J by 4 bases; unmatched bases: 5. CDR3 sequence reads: CASSLPGLVYEQYF. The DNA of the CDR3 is TGTGCCAGCAGCTTGCCGGGACTAGTTTACGAGCAGTACTTC.

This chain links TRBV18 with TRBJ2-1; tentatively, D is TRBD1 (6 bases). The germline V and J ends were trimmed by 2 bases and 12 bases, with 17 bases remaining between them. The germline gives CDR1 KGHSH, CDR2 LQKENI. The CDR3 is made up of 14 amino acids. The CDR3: CASSPFSGVEGQFF. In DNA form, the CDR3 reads TGTGCCAGCTCACCATTTTCAGGGGTGGAAGGGCAGTTCTTC.

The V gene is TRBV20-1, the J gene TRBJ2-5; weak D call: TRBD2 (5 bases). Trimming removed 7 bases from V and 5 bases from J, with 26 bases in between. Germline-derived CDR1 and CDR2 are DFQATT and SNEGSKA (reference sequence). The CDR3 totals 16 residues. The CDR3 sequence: CSGVRTGSLTGETQYF. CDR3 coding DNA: TGCAGTGGAGTGAGGACGGGATCCTTAACGGGCGAGACCCAGTACTTC.

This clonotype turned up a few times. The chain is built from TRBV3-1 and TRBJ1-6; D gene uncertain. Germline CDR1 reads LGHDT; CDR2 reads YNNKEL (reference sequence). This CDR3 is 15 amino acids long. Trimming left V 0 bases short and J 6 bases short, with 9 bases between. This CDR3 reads CASSQDGFSNSPLHF. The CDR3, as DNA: TGTGCCAGCAGCCAAGATGGCTTCAGTAATTCACCCCTCCACTTT.

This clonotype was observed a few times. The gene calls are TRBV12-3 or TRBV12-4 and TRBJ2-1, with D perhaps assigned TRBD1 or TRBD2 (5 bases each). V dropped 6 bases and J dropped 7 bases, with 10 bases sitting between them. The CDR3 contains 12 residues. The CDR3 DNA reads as TGTGCCAGCAGCCCGGGGCGGAATGAGCAGTTCTTC. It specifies CASSPGRNEQFF.

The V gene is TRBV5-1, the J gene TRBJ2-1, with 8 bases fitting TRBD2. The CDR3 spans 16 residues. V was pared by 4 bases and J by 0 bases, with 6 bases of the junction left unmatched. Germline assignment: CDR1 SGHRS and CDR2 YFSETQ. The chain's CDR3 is CASSEIAGISYNEQFF. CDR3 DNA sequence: TGCGCCAGCAGCGAGATAGCGGGAATCTCCTACAATGAGCAGTTCTTC.

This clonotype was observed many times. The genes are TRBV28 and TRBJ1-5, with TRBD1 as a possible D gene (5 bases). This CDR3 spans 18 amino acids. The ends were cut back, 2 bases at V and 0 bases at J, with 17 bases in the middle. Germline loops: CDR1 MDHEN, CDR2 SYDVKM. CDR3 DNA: TGTGCCAGCAGTTTAAGGGGCCCCTTAGGCCATAGCAATCAGCCCCAGCATTTT. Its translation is CASSLRGPLGHSNQPQHF.

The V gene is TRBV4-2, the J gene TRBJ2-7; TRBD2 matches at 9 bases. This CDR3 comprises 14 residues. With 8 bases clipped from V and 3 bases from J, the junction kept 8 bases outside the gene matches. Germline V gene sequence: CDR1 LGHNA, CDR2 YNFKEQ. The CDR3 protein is CASGSGGASYEQYF. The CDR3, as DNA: TGTGCCAGCGGTAGCGGGGGAGCGAGCTACGAGCAGTACTTC.

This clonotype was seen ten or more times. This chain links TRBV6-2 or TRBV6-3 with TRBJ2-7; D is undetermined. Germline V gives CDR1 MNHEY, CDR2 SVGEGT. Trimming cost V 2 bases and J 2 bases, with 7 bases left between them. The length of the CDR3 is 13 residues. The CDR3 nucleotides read TGTGCCAGCAGTTACGTCAGAACCTACGAGCAGTACTTC. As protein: CASSYVRTYEQYF.

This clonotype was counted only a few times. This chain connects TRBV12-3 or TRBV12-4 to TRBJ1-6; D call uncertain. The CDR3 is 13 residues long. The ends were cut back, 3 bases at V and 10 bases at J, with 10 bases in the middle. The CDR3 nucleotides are TGTGCCAGCAGTTTTTCCCTGGGATCACCCCTCCACTTT. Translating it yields CASSFSLGSPLHF.

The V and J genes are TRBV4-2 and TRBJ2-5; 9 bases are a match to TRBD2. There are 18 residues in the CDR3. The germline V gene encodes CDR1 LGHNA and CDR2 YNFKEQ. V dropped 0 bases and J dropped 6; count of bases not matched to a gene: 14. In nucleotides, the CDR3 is TGTGCCAGCAGCCAAGATGGCCTAGCGGGGATGGGTGGCCAGACCCAGTACTTC. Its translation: CASSQDGLAGMGGQTQYF.

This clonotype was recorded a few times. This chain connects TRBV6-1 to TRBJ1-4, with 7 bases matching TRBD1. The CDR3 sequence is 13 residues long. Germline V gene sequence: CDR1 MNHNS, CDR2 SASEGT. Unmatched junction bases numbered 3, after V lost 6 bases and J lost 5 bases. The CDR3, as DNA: TGTGCCAGCAGGACAGGGCCCAATGAAAAACTGTTTTTT. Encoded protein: CASRTGPNEKLFF.

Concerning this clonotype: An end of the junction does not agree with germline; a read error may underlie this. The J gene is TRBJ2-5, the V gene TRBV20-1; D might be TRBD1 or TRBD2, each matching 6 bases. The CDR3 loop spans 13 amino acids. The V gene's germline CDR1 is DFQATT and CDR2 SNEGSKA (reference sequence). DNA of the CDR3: TGCAGTGCTGGAGAGTGGGGGGCTGAGACCCAGTACTTC. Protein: CSAGEWGAETQYF.

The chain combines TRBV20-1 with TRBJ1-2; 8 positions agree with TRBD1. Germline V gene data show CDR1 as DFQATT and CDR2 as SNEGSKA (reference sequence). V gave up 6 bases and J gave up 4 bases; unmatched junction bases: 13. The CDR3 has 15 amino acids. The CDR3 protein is CSARPPDRVFYGYTF. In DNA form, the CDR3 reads TGCAGTGCCCGTCCTCCGGACAGGGTGTTCTATGGCTACACCTTC.

The CDR3 DNA reads as TGCAGTGCTCTCCACGTCGGCGGAGGCAATGAGCAGTTCTTC. This gives the protein CSALHVGGGNEQFF. V is TRBV20-1 and J is TRBJ2-1, with TRBD2 as a possible D gene (5 bases). V lost 5 bases, J lost 6 bases, and 17 bases lay in between. This CDR3 is built from 14 residues. The germline CDR1 and CDR2 sequences are DFQATT and SNEGSKA (reference sequence).

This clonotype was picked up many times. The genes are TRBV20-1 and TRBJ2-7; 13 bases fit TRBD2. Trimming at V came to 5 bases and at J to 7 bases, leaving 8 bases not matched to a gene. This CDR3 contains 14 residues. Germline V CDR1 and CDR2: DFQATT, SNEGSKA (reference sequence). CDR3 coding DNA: TGCAGTGCTGATGGACTAGCGGGAGAGCGTGAGCAGTACTTC. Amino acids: CSADGLAGEREQYF.

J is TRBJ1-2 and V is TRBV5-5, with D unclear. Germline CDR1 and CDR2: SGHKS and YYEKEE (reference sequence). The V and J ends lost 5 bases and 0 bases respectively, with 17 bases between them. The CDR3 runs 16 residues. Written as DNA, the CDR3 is TGTGCCAGCAGTCGGACTCCGGGAACAGCTAACTATGGCTACACCTTC. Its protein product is CASSRTPGTANYGYTF. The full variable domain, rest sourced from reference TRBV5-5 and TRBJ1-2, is DAGVTQSPTHLIKTRGQQVTLRCSPISGHKSVSWYQQVLGQGPQFIFQYYEKEERGRGNFPDRFSARQFPNYSSELNVNALLLGDSALYLCASSRTPGTANYGYTFGSGTRLTVV.

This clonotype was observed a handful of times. The CDR3: CASSESGRIYNEQFF. In nucleotides, the CDR3 is TGTGCCAGCTCCGAAAGCGGGAGGATCTACAATGAGCAGTTCTTC. The rearrangement joins TRBV18 to TRBJ2-1; 9 bases map to TRBD2. Trimming at V came to 6 bases and at J to 3 bases, leaving 6 bases not matched to a gene. The CDR3 contains 15 residues. Germline CDR1 reads KGHSH; CDR2 reads LQKENI.

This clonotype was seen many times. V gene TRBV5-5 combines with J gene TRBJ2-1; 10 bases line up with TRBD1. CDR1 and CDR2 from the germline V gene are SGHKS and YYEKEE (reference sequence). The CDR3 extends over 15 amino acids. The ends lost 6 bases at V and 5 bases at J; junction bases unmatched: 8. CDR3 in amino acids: CASIPIGTGDNEQFF. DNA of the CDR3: TGTGCCAGCATCCCCATTGGGACAGGGGACAATGAGCAGTTCTTC.

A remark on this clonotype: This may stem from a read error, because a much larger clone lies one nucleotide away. The CDR3 bases are TGTGCCACCAGTGATTTCGACCGAGCGGGCGGCTACTCCTTC. This gives the protein CATSDFDRAGGYSF. The chain carries TRBV24-1 and TRBJ1-2; D uncertain. Germline CDR1 and CDR2: KGHDR and SFDVKD. The CDR3 spans 14 residues.

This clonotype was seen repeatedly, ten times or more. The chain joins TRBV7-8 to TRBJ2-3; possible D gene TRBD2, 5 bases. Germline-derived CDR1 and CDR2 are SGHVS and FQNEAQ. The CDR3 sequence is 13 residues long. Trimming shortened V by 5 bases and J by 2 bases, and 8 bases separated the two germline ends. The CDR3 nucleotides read TGTGCCAGCAGCCGAGGGAACACAGATACGCAGTATTTT. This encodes CASSRGNTDTQYF.

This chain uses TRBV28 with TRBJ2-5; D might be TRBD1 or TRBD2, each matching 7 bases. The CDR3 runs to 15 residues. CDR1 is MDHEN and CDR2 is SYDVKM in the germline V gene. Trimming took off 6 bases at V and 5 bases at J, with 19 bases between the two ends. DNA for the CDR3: TGTGCCAGCAGCCCAGGGGGGGGACCGCGGGAGACCCAGTACTTC. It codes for CASSPGGGPRETQYF.

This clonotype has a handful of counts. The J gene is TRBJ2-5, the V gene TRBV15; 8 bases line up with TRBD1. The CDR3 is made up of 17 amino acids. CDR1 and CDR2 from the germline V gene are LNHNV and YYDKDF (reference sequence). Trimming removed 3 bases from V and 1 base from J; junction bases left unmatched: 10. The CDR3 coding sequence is TGTGCCACCAGCAGCAACAGGGGGTGGGGACCCCAAGAGACCCAGTACTTC. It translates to CATSSNRGWGPQETQYF.

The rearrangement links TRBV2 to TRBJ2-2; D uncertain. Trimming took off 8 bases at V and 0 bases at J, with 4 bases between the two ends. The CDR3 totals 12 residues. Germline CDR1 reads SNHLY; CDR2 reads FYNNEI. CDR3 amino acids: CASGANTGELFF. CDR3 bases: TGTGCCAGCGGGGCGAACACCGGGGAGCTGTTTTTT. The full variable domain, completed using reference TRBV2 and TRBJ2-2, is EPEVTQTPSHQVTQMGQEVILRCVPISNHLYFYWYRQILGQKVEFLVSFYNNEISEKSEIFDDQFSVERPDGSNFTLKIRSTKLEDSAMYFCASGANTGELFFGEGSRLTVL.

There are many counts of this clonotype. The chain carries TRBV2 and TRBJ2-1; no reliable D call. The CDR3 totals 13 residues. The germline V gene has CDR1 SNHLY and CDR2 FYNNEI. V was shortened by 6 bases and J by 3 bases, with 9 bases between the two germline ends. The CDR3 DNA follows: TGTGCCAGCAGAAGTCCCTTCTACAATGAGCAGTTCTTC. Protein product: CASRSPFYNEQFF. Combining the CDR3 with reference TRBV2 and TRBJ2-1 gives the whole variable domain EPEVTQTPSHQVTQMGQEVILRCVPISNHLYFYWYRQILGQKVEFLVSFYNNEISEKSEIFDDQFSVERPDGSNFTLKIRSTKLEDSAMYFCASRSPFYNEQFFGPGTRLTVL.